This TCR beta chain stems from a study of shared clonotypes between healthy human individuals. The assay was immunoSEQ multiplex PCR, and TCRdb's table has in-frame clones only and misses some. The sample has about 2.1 million clones; more than 85% are singletons. It was CD45RO-negative cells, positively selected for CCR7, that made up naive CD8 cells, with terminally differentiated effector memory CD45RA+ cells excluded. The sequencing sample was made of naive CD8+ T cells from PBMCs. The source is a young man in good health. Some clones in this sample may be carry-over from other donors' samples.

The chain's CDR3 is CASSQDRGDPNVLTF. CDR3 nucleotide sequence: TGTGCCAGCAGCCAAGATCGGGGGGACCCTAACGTCCTGACTTTC. This rearrangement joins TRBV14 to TRBJ2-6; 7 bases line up with TRBD2. CDR1 is SGHDN, CDR2 FVKESK, per germline. Losses at the gene ends were 0 bases for V and 10 bases for J; bases not matched to a gene: 6. The CDR3 is 15 residues long.